The rows below give T cell receptor beta chains drawn from one sample of a study of CD8 T cells in Susac syndrome. TCRdb reprocessed the immunoSEQ multiplex PCR reads with MiXCR, giving one entry per CDR3 protein. In the table there are more than 110,000 distinct CDR3 sequences, about 95% of which are singletons. Sequencing was performed on CD4+ T cells from PBMCs. The source is a human donor with Susac syndrome. CDR3s include the opening cysteine and the closing phenylalanine or tryptophan. A D gene is named only where the DNA matches it firmly. Clone size is given for some rows only: seen once, a few or many times, or a class if the clone is expanded.

V gene	D gene	J gene	clone size	CDR3 DNA	CDR3 protein
TRBV6-5	-	TRBJ1-1	once	TGTGCCAGCAGTTCGGACCGGAGCACTGAAGCTTTCTTT	CASSSDRSTEAFF
TRBV2	TRBD1	TRBJ1-5	-	TGTGCCAGCAGGGGTCCCGGGACAGGGGGCCAGCCCCAGCATTTT	CASRGPGTGGQPQHF
TRBV19	TRBD1	TRBJ1-2	-	TGTGCCAGTAGTAGCTCAAAAGGGGGCGTGTATGGCTACACCTTC	CASSSSKGGVYGYTF
TRBV12-3/TRBV12-4	-	TRBJ1-2	-	TGTGCCAGCAGTCTCTTAGGTGGAGGAGACTATGGCTACACCTTC	CASSLLGGGDYGYTF
TRBV2	-	TRBJ2-1	-	TGTGCCAGCAGTTGGCAGAGAGTCTACAATGAGCAGTTCTTC	CASSWQRVYNEQFF
TRBV18	TRBD1	TRBJ2-1	-	TGTGCCAGCTCACCAATCGGACAGGGGTCCAATGAGCAGTTCTTC	CASSPIGQGSNEQFF
TRBV2	-	TRBJ1-5	-	TGTGCCAGCAGTGAAGCGGTGGGAATCGGCAATCAGCCCCAGCATTTT	CASSEAVGIGNQPQHF
TRBV12-5	TRBD1	TRBJ1-1	-	TGTGCTAGTGGTCTACGACAGGGGTCGTTGAACACTGAAGCTTTCTTT	CASGLRQGSLNTEAFF
TRBV12-3/TRBV12-4	-	TRBJ1-5	-	TGTGCCACCTCTTTCCACAATCAGCCCCAGCATTTT	CATSFHNQPQHF
TRBV9	TRBD1	TRBJ2-2	-	TGTGCCAGCAGACAGGGACAGTCGAACACCGGGGAGCTGTTTTTT	CASRQGQSNTGELFF
TRBV12-3/TRBV12-4	TRBD2	TRBJ2-7	-	TGTGCCAGCAGACCCACACTAGCGGGAGACGAGCAGTACTTC	CASRPTLAGDEQYF
TRBV12-3/TRBV12-4	-	TRBJ2-1	-	TGTGCCAGCAGGAAGACAGAAAGCGAGCAGTTCTTC	CASRKTESEQFF
TRBV12-3/TRBV12-4	-	TRBJ1-4	-	TGTGCCAGCAGTTTACAGGGAGGCCGTGAAAAACTGTTTTTT	CASSLQGGREKLFF
TRBV3-1	-	TRBJ2-5	-	TGTGCCAGCAGCCAAGGGACTTCTGCGGAGACCCAGTACTTC	CASSQGTSAETQYF
TRBV11-2	-	TRBJ1-1	-	TGTGCCAGCAGCGTGGACAGCTCGGGGGCTTTCTTT	CASSVDSSGAFF